The text below deals with one T cell receptor (beta chain). These data originate in a study of control samples from healthy donors and cancer patients. Method: immunoSEQ multiplex PCR; TCRdb's copy keeps in-frame clones and lacks some. The sample lists 55,000 to 65,000 clones; approximately 87% were seen once. This CDR3 is built from 16 residues. Germline values: CDR1 SEHNR, CDR2 FQNEAQ (reference sequence). The V segment lost 0 bases and the J segment 2 bases; nucleotides outside the gene matches: 4. The sequenced sample was PBMCs. The genes are TRBV7-9 and TRBJ2-1; TRBD2 matches 7 bases. The receptor was derived from a woman aged 60-75 years with lung cancer. CDR3 DNA sequence: TGTGCCAGCAGCTTAGCGCCCGGACTAGCCTACAATGAGCAGTTCTTC. This encodes CASSLAPGLAYNEQFF. Using reference TRBV7-9 and TRBJ2-1 for the parts outside the CDR3, the full variable domain is DTGVSQNPRHKITKRGQNVTFRCDPISEHNRLYWYRQTLGQGPEFLTYFQNEAQLEKSRLLSDRFSAERPKGSFSTLEIQRTEQGDSAMYLCASSLAPGLAYNEQFFGPGTRLTVL.